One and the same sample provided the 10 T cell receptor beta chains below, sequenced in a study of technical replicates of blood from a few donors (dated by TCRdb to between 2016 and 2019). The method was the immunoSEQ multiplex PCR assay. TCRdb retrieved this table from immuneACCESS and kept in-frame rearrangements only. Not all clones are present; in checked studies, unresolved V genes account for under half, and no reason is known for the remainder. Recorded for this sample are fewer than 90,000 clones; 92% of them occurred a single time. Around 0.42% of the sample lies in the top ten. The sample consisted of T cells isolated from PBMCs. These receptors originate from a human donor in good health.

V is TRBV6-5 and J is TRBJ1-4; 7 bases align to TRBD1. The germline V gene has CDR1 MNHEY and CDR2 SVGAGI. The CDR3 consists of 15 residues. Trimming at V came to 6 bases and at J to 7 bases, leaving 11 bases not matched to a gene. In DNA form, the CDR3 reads TGTGCCAGCAGCGGCACCGGGACAGACGGTGAAAAACTGTTTTTT. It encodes CASSGTGTDGEKLFF.

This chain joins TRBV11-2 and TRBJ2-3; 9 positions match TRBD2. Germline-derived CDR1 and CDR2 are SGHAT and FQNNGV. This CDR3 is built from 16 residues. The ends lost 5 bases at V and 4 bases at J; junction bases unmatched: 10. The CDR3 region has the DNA TGTGCCAGCAGCGTGGATGGGGCGGGAGGGGCAGATACGCAGTATTTT. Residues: CASSVDGAGGADTQYF.

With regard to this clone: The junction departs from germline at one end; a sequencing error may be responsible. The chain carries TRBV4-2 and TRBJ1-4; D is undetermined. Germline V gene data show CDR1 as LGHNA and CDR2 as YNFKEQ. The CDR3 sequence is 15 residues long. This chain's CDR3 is CASSQPGGYDEKLFF. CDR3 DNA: TGTGCCAGTAGCCAACCCGGAGGTTACGATGAAAAACTGTTTTTT.

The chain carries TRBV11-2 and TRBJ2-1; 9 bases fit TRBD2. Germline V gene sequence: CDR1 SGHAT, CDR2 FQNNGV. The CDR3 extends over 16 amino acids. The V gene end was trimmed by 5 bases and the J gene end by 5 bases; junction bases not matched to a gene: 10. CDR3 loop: CASSTLAGEGNNEQFF. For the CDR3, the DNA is TGTGCCAGCAGCACATTAGCGGGAGAAGGAAACAATGAGCAGTTCTTC.

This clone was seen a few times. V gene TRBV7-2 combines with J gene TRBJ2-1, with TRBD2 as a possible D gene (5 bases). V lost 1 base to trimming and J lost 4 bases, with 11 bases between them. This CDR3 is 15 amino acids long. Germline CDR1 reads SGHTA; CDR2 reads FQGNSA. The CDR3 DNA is TGTGCCAGCAGCTTAGACCACGGGGTGTACAATGAGCAGTTCTTC. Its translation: CASSLDHGVYNEQFF. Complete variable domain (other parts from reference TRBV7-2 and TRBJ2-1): GAGVSQSPSNKVTEKGKDVELRCDPISGHTALYWYRQSLGQGLEFLIYFQGNSAPDKSGLPSDRFSAERTGGSVSTLTIQRTQQEDSAVYLCASSLDHGVYNEQFFGPGTRLTVL.

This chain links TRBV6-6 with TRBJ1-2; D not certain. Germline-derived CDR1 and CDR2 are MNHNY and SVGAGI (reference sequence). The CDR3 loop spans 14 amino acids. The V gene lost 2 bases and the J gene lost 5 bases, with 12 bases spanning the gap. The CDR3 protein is CASSYATANYGYTF. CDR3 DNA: TGTGCCAGCAGTTACGCTACAGCCAATTATGGCTACACCTTC.

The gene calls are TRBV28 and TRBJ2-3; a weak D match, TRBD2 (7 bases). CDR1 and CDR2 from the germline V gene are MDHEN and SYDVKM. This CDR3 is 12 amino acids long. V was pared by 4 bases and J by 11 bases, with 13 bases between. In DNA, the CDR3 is TGTGCCAGCAGTTACAGCGGGACAAAGCAGTATTTT. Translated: CASSYSGTKQYF.

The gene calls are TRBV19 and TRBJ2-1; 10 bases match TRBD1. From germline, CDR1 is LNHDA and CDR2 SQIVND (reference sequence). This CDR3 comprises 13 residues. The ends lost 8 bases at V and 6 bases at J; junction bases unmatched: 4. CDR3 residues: CASGRDRGNEQFF. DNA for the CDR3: TGTGCCAGTGGCCGGGACAGGGGCAATGAGCAGTTCTTC.

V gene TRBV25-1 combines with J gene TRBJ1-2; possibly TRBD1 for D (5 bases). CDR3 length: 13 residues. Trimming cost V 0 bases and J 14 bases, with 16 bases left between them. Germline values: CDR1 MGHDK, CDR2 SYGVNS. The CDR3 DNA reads TGTGCCAGCAGTGAATATGGGAGGGGCTCCAGTACCTTC. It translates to CASSEYGRGSSTF.

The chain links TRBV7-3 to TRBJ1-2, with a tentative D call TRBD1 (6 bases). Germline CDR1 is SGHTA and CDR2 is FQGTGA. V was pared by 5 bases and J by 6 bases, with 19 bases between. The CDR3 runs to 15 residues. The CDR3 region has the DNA TGTGCCAGCAGCCCAACCCATACAGGGCTCCATGGCTACACCTTC. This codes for CASSPTHTGLHGYTF.